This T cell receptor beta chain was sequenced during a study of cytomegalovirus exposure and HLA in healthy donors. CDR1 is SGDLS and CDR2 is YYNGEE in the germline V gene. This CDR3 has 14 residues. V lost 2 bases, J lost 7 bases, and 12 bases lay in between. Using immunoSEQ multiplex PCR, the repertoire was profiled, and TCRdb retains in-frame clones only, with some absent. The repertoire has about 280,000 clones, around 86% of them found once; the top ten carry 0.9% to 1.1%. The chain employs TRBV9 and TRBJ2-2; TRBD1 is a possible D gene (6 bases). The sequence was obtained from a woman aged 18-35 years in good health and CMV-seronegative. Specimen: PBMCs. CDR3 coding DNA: TGTGCCAGCAGCGTTGCAGGGGTCGGCGGGGAGCTGTTTTTT. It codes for CASSVAGVGGELFF.